These 25 T cell receptor beta chains originate from one sample sequenced in a study of T cells after yellow fever vaccination. TCRdb itself ran the 5' RACE reads through MiXCR, one entry per CDR3 protein. The profile shows around 300,000 distinct CDR3 sequences, approximately 4.5% of them singletons. Sequenced material: PBMCs, taken 15 days after the yellow fever booster vaccination. The receptors shown here come from a man aged 18 to 30 who received the YFV17D yellow fever vaccine.

In this sample, this clonotype turned up many times. The chain joins TRBV20-1 to TRBJ1-5, with D possibly TRBD1 on 6 matching bases. The V gene's germline CDR1 is DFQATT and CDR2 SNEGSKA (reference sequence). The CDR3 has 14 residues. V lost 5 bases, J lost 0 bases, and 11 bases lay in between. CDR3 in amino acids: CSAGTTDSNQPQHF. CDR3 DNA: TGCAGTGCTGGGACAACCGATAGCAATCAGCCCCAGCATTTT.

Ten or more counts support this clonotype. This chain links TRBV4-3 with TRBJ2-1; D is unresolved. Trimming left V 4 bases short and J 4 bases short, with 14 bases between. The CDR3 totals 15 residues. Germline V CDR1 and CDR2: LGHNA, YSLEER. The CDR3 protein is CASSLSPDVYNEQFF. The CDR3 nucleotides read TGCGCCAGCAGCCTCTCACCGGACGTTTACAATGAGCAGTTCTTC.

This clonotype showed up many times. The genes are TRBV7-2 and TRBJ1-4; 7 positions agree with TRBD1. The length of the CDR3 is 14 residues. Germline lookup yields CDR1 SGHTA and CDR2 FQGNSA. The V gene end was trimmed by 6 bases and the J gene end by 8 bases; junction bases not matched to a gene: 9. The CDR3 sequence is CASSYRGLDEKLFF. For the CDR3, the DNA is TGTGCCAGCAGTTACAGGGGTTTGGACGAAAAACTGTTTTTT.

The chain uses TRBV6-5 and TRBJ2-7; maybe TRBD2 (7 bases). Germline CDR1 and CDR2: MNHEY and SVGAGI. This CDR3 has 13 amino acids. With 6 bases removed from V and 2 bases from J, the gap between germline ends came to 11 bases. CDR3 protein: CASRQGLPYEQYF. The CDR3 region has the DNA TGTGCCAGCAGACAGGGACTACCCTACGAGCAGTACTTC.

This clonotype was found a few times. The rearrangement uses TRBV9 and TRBJ2-1; D perhaps matches TRBD1 (6 bases). Germline CDR1 reads SGDLS; CDR2 reads YYNGEE. With 6 bases removed from V and 5 bases from J, the gap between germline ends came to 15 bases. The CDR3 has 14 amino acids. In DNA, the CDR3 is TGTGCCAGCAACGCAGGGGCTCCGGACAATGAGCAGTTCTTC. Translated: CASNAGAPDNEQFF.

V is TRBV5-5 and J is TRBJ2-1, with 9 nucleotides matching TRBD2. Per the germline V gene, CDR1 is SGHKS and CDR2 is YYEKEE (reference sequence). This CDR3 contains 16 residues. V gave up 1 base and J gave up 4 bases; unmatched junction bases: 6. The CDR3 DNA reads TGTGCCAGCAGCTTGATGGGCGGGGGGGCGTACAATGAGCAGTTCTTC. This translates into CASSLMGGGAYNEQFF. The whole variable domain, filled in from reference TRBV5-5 and TRBJ2-1, reads DAGVTQSPTHLIKTRGQQVTLRCSPISGHKSVSWYQQVLGQGPQFIFQYYEKEERGRGNFPDRFSARQFPNYSSELNVNALLLGDSALYLCASSLMGGGAYNEQFFGPGTRLTVL.

This clonotype has a handful of counts. The chain is built from TRBV18 and TRBJ2-7; D gene unclear. CDR3 length: 14 residues. The V gene lost 2 bases and the J gene lost 0 bases, with 8 bases spanning the gap. Germline lookup yields CDR1 KGHSH and CDR2 LQKENI. CDR3 region: CASSPGSSSYEQYV. In nucleotides, the CDR3 is TGTGCCAGCTCACCAGGCAGCAGCTCCTACGAGCAGTACGTC.

In its sample, this clonotype was seen a few times. The chain has TRBV12-3 or TRBV12-4 and TRBJ1-2, with D unclear. Trimming removed 3 bases from V and 0 bases from J, with 8 bases in between. The CDR3 is 14 amino acids. The DNA for the CDR3 is TGTGCCAGCAGTTTCAGCAGGTCTAACTATGGCTACACCTTC. Translation: CASSFSRSNYGYTF.

Many counts were recorded for this clonotype. CDR3 protein: CAISEGLGGELFF. The CDR3, as DNA: TGTGCCATCAGTGAAGGATTGGGCGGGGAGCTGTTTTTT. The chain joins TRBV10-3 to TRBJ2-2; D is unresolved. This CDR3 contains 13 residues. V lost 3 bases and J 7 bases, leaving 9 bases between the germline ends. Germline lookup yields CDR1 ENHRY and CDR2 SYGVKD.

This clonotype was recorded a few times. This chain joins TRBV5-1 and TRBJ2-3; 10 bases agree with TRBD2. The CDR3 runs 15 residues. CDR1 is SGHRS, CDR2 YFSETQ, per germline. V gave up 4 bases and J gave up 4 bases; unmatched junction bases: 6. The CDR3 DNA reads TGCGCCAGCAGCGTTCTAGCGGGGGTCCCAGATACGCAGTATTTT. Translation: CASSVLAGVPDTQYF.

Many counts were recorded for this clonotype. This rearrangement joins TRBV6-5 to TRBJ2-7, with D tentatively TRBD1 (6 bases). Trimming shortened V by 0 bases and J by 4 bases, and 10 bases separated the two germline ends. This CDR3 comprises 14 residues. The V gene's germline CDR1 is MNHEY and CDR2 SVGAGI. This chain's CDR3 is CASSYSEGGYEQYF. CDR3 DNA: TGTGCCAGCAGTTACTCGGAAGGGGGATACGAGCAGTACTTC.

The rearrangement links TRBV5-5 to TRBJ1-2, with D unclear. Trimming took 4 bases from V and 1 from J, leaving 14 bases between them. Germline CDR1 and CDR2: SGHKS and YYEKEE (reference sequence). The CDR3 totals 15 residues. As DNA, the CDR3 is TGTGCCAGCAGCATAGGACCCGCTAATAACTATGGCTACACCTTC. Translating it yields CASSIGPANNYGYTF.

This clonotype was recorded many times. This chain uses TRBV5-5 with TRBJ2-7; 10 bases match TRBD1. The CDR3 is 16 amino acids. Germline trimming cut 0 bases from V and 3 bases from J; bases unmatched to any gene: 6. CDR1 is SGHKS and CDR2 is YYEKEE in the germline V gene (reference sequence). In DNA, the CDR3 is TGTGCCAGCAGCTTGGTTAGGGACAGGGGTTTCTACGAGCAGTACTTC. It codes for CASSLVRDRGFYEQYF.

The CDR3 DNA follows: TGTGCCAGCAGCAATAACCGCGGACTAGCGGTAAACACCGGGGAGCTGTTTTTT. Translated: CASSNNRGLAVNTGELFF. The J gene is TRBJ2-2, the V gene TRBV7-3; 10 bases line up with TRBD2. Germline V gene lookup returns CDR1 SGHTA and CDR2 FQGTGA. The CDR3 contains 18 residues. Trimming took 5 bases from V and 2 from J; bases not matched to a gene: 11.

V usage is TRBV7-2 and J usage is TRBJ2-3; a weak D match, TRBD1 (6 bases). The CDR3 extends over 14 amino acids. V was pared by 2 bases and J by 5 bases, with 11 bases between. Germline values: CDR1 SGHTA, CDR2 FQGNSA. The CDR3 coding sequence is TGTGCCAGCAGCTTAAACAGGGTGATAGATACGCAGTATTTT. Its translation is CASSLNRVIDTQYF. Looking up the rest from reference TRBV7-2 and TRBJ2-3 gives the full variable domain: GAGVSQSPSNKVTEKGKDVELRCDPISGHTALYWYRQSLGQGLEFLIYFQGNSAPDKSGLPSDRFSAERTGGSVSTLTIQRTQQEDSAVYLCASSLNRVIDTQYFGPGTRLTVL.

This clonotype showed up many times. This chain links TRBV7-8 with TRBJ2-2; D not certain. Trimming took 4 bases from V and 2 from J, leaving 8 bases between them. The CDR3 sequence is 14 residues long. Germline V gene data show CDR1 as SGHVS and CDR2 as FQNEAQ. The CDR3 nucleotides are TGTGCCAGCAGCTCAGACCTAAACACCGGGGAGCTGTTTTTT. It specifies CASSSDLNTGELFF.

This clonotype was found many times. The gene calls are TRBV7-9 and TRBJ2-3, with 10 positions matching TRBD1. With 5 bases clipped from V and 3 bases from J, the junction kept 8 bases outside the gene matches. The CDR3 is made up of 16 amino acids. Germline CDR1 SEHNR, CDR2 FQNEAQ (reference sequence). The CDR3 region is CASSLGQGEWTDTQYF. The CDR3, as DNA: TGTGCCAGCAGCCTCGGACAGGGGGAATGGACAGATACGCAGTATTTT.

The chain carries TRBV5-6 and TRBJ1-5; tentative D call: TRBD1 (6 bases). The CDR3 is 15 residues long. Germline CDR1 and CDR2: SGHDT and YYEEEE. Trimming took 4 bases from V and 7 from J, leaving 18 bases between them. The CDR3 sequence: CASSIQGLGGQPQHF. The CDR3 region has the DNA TGTGCCAGCAGCATTCAGGGACTAGGGGGGCAGCCCCAGCATTTT.

For the CDR3, the DNA is TGCGCCAGCACGACACTAGCGGGGGGGAGCACAGATACGCAGTATTTT. Amino acid sequence: CASTTLAGGSTDTQYF. This chain connects TRBV5-1 to TRBJ2-3; 13 bases line up with TRBD2. V gave up 6 bases and J gave up 0 bases; unmatched junction bases: 4. Germline CDR1 SGHRS, CDR2 YFSETQ. The CDR3 has 16 amino acids. Complete variable domain (other parts from reference TRBV5-1 and TRBJ2-3): KAGVTQTPRYLIKTRGQQVTLSCSPISGHRSVSWYQQTPGQGLQFLFEYFSETQRNKGNFPGRFSGRQFSNSRSEMNVSTLELGDSALYLCASTTLAGGSTDTQYFGPGTRLTVL.

V gene TRBV14 combines with J gene TRBJ2-2; the D is unclear. The V end lost 5 bases, the J end lost 3 bases, and 13 bases lay between the germline ends. This CDR3 spans 15 amino acids. CDR1 is SGHDN and CDR2 is FVKESK in the germline V gene. CDR3 protein: CASSFSDGYTGELFF. CDR3 bases: TGTGCCAGCAGCTTTTCGGATGGGTACACCGGGGAGCTGTTTTTT.

This clonotype has at least ten counts. The chain is built from TRBV6-5 and TRBJ1-5; D uncertain. V was cut by 6 bases and J by 0 bases, with 15 bases left in between. Germline CDR1 MNHEY, CDR2 SVGAGI. The CDR3 is made up of 16 amino acids. CDR3 residues: CASRGTGSPSNQPQHF. In DNA, the CDR3 is TGTGCCAGCAGAGGTACCGGGTCCCCTAGCAATCAGCCCCAGCATTTT.

In its sample, this clonotype was seen a few times. The chain combines TRBV5-1 with TRBJ2-3, with no clear D. The CDR3 covers 12 residues. With 2 bases removed from V and 5 bases from J, the gap between germline ends came to 6 bases. Per the germline V gene, CDR1 is SGHRS and CDR2 is YFSETQ. The CDR3 DNA is TGCGCCAGCAGCTTTGAAGGAGATACGCAGTATTTT. It codes for CASSFEGDTQYF.

This clonotype was detected a few times. The rearrangement joins TRBV29-1 to TRBJ1-2, with 11 bases identical to TRBD1. V lost 3 bases to trimming and J lost 3 bases; unmatched junction nucleotides: 12. In germline, CDR1 is SQVTM, CDR2 ANQGSEA. The CDR3 runs 17 residues. The DNA for the CDR3 is TGCAGCGTTGATGGGACAGGGGGGCTACTAGGCGACTATGGCTACACCTTC. As protein: CSVDGTGGLLGDYGYTF.

Ten or more counts support this clonotype. The CDR3 loop is CASSELQTGGDEQYV. The DNA for the CDR3 is TGTGCCAGCAGTGAACTTCAGACAGGGGGCGACGAGCAGTACGTC. V usage is TRBV9 and J usage is TRBJ2-7, with 10 bases fitting TRBD1. Germline V gene lookup returns CDR1 SGDLS and CDR2 YYNGEE. This CDR3 region has 15 residues. V gave up 5 bases and J gave up 5 bases; unmatched junction bases: 10.

In this sample, this clonotype turned up a few times. This chain joins TRBV4-1 and TRBJ1-1; D is perhaps TRBD1 (6 bases). Looked up from germline, CDR1 is MGHRA and CDR2 is YSYEKL. The CDR3 spans 15 residues. Trimming cost V 4 bases and J 1 base, with 13 bases left between them. The CDR3 nucleotides read TGCGCCAGCAGCCCGCGGGCAGGGGCGAACACTGAAGCTTTCTTT. Translation gives CASSPRAGANTEAFF.